One sample yielded the 10 T cell receptor beta chains listed below, sequenced in a study of T-cell memory formation after mild COVID-19. TCRdb re-called the 5' RACE reads with MiXCR, one entry per CDR3 protein. The repertoire holds 350,000 to 500,000 distinct CDR3 sequences, under 20% seen once, with 20% to 25% in the top ten. The sequencing sample was made of PBMCs or a T cell subset sorted from them (not recorded which). The receptors stem from a man younger than 35 who had mild COVID-19 (a few samples of this study predate the infection). Cell type and time point are not known.

CDR3 loop: CASSAGDTENSPLHF. Here the CDR3 DNA reads TGCGCCAGCAGTGCCGGGGACACAGAAAATTCACCCCTCCACTTT. The chain recombines TRBV5-1 with TRBJ1-6; D might be TRBD1 (6 bases). Germline CDR1 and CDR2: SGHRS and YFSETQ. Trimming removed 5 bases at V and 7 bases at J, with 16 bases between. The CDR3 sequence is 15 residues long. Full variable domain (outside the CDR3, taken from reference TRBV5-1 and TRBJ1-6): KAGVTQTPRYLIKTRGQQVTLSCSPISGHRSVSWYQQTPGQGLQFLFEYFSETQRNKGNFPGRFSGRQFSNSRSEMNVSTLELGDSALYLCASSAGDTENSPLHFGNGTRLTVT.

CDR3 region: CASSGTPNANEKLFF. The CDR3 DNA follows: TGTGCCAGCAGTGGAACTCCAAATGCTAATGAAAAACTGTTTTTT. This chain connects TRBV2 to TRBJ1-4; D ambiguous. V was clipped by 4 bases and J by 3 bases, with 12 bases between them. Germline CDR1 and CDR2: SNHLY and FYNNEI. CDR3 length equals 15 residues.

This clonotype was seen more than once but under ten times. The chain is built from TRBV21-1 and TRBJ2-1; no check of the table's D call, TRBD2, against the DNA was made. TRBV21-1 is a recognized pseudogene. This CDR3 spans 15 amino acids. The CDR3 nucleotides are TGTGCCAGCAGCCCGGGTAGCGGGGGTTGGGGTGAGCAGTTCTTC. Encoded protein: CASSPGSGGWGEQFF.

In its sample, this clonotype was seen a few times. This sequence joins TRBV5-1 and TRBJ2-5; weak D call: TRBD1 (7 bases). Trimming stripped 1 base from V and 4 bases from J, with 17 bases between. Germline V gene data show CDR1 as SGHRS and CDR2 as YFSETQ. This CDR3 is 16 amino acids long. The CDR3 spells CASSLTPGQGGETQYF. The CDR3 DNA follows: TGCGCCAGCAGCTTGACCCCAGGGCAGGGGGGAGAGACCCAGTACTTC.

This clonotype was observed a few times. V gene TRBV7-9 combines with J gene TRBJ2-7; D assignment may be TRBD1 or TRBD2 (5 bases each). Germline CDR1 SEHNR, CDR2 FQNEAQ (reference sequence). The CDR3 runs 13 residues. Trimming left V 5 bases short and J 7 bases short, with 15 bases between. The CDR3 reads CASSPPGLEEQYF. CDR3 coding DNA: TGTGCCAGCAGCCCCCCGGGGCTGGAGGAGCAGTACTTC.

The chain couples TRBV2 to TRBJ1-3; 10 nucleotides line up with TRBD1. V lost 9 bases, J lost 0 bases, and 11 bases stayed unmatched. Germline-derived CDR1 and CDR2 are SNHLY and FYNNEI. The CDR3 has 17 residues. CDR3 DNA sequence: TGTGCCAGACGGGACAGGGGTCCCCTTTTCTCTGGAAACACCATATATTTT. Encoded protein: CARRDRGPLFSGNTIYF.

The rearrangement uses TRBV20-1 and TRBJ2-1, with 10 bases matching TRBD1. V lost 5 bases to trimming and J lost 8 bases; unmatched junction nucleotides: 12. Germline V gene sequence: CDR1 DFQATT, CDR2 SNEGSKA (reference sequence). This CDR3 contains 15 residues. For the CDR3, the DNA is TGCAGTGCTGAGGCCGGGACAGGGGATTTAGATGAGCAGTTCTTC. This gives the protein CSAEAGTGDLDEQFF.

This clonotype was observed a few times. This chain joins TRBV4-3 and TRBJ1-1; no clear D. The CDR3 sequence is 15 residues long. CDR1 is LGHNA, CDR2 YSLEER, per germline. V lost 0 bases and J lost 7, with 15 bases in between. The CDR3, as DNA: TGCGCCAGCAGCCAAGACTTGGTCGGGAGGAGTGAAGCTTTCTTT. It translates to CASSQDLVGRSEAFF.

This chain joins TRBV2 and TRBJ1-1; perhaps TRBD1 as D (5 bases). There are 14 residues in the CDR3. Germline values: CDR1 SNHLY, CDR2 FYNNEI. The V end was cut by 1 base, the J end by 5 bases, with 11 bases between. The CDR3 nucleotides are TGTGCCAGCAGTGAAGGGGGCAGTCGGACTGAAGCTTTCTTT. It codes for CASSEGGSRTEAFF.

This clonotype has just a few counts. Here the CDR3 reads CASSVGEGVNYGYTF. For the CDR3, the DNA is TGTGCCAGCAGCGTTGGGGAGGGGGTGAACTATGGCTACACCTTC. The rearrangement links TRBV7-3 to TRBJ1-2, with D possibly TRBD1 on 6 matching bases. V lost 5 bases and J 2 bases, leaving 15 bases between the germline ends. This CDR3 region has 15 residues. Germline V gives CDR1 SGHTA, CDR2 FQGTGA.